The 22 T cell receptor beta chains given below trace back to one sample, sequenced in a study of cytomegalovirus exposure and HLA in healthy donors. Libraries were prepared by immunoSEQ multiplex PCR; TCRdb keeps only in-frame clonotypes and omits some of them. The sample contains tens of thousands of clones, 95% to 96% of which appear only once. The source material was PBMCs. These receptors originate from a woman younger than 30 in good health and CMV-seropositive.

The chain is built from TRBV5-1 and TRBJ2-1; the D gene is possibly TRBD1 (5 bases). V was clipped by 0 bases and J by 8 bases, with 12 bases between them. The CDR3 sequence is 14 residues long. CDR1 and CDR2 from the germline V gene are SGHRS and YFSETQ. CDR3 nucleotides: TGCGCCAGCAGCTTGGGGACGAAGACAGATGAGCAGTTCTTC. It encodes CASSLGTKTDEQFF.

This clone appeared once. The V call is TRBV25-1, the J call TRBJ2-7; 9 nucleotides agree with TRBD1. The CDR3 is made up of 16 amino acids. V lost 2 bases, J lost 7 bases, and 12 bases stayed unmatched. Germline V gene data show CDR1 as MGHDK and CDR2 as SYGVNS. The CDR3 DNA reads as TGTGCCAGCAGTGAAGGCGTGGGACAGGGTTTTTGGGAGCAGTACTTC. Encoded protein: CASSEGVGQGFWEQYF.

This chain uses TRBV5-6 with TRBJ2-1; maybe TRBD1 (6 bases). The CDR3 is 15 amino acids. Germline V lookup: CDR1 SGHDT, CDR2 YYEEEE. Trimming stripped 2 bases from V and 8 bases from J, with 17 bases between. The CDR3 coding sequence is TGTGCCAGCAGCTTTATTTGGCAGGGGTCCCATGAGCAGTTCTTC. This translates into CASSFIWQGSHEQFF.

The CDR3 sequence is CASRKRRGGGVNTEAFF. CDR3 in DNA: TGTGCCAGCAGAAAAAGACGTGGAGGGGGCGTCAACACTGAAGCTTTCTTT. The V and J genes are TRBV11-2 and TRBJ1-1; 7 bases line up with TRBD1. V dropped 6 bases and J dropped 2; count of bases not matched to a gene: 15. CDR1 and CDR2 (germline): SGHAT, FQNNGV. The CDR3 is made up of 17 amino acids. Drawing the rest from reference TRBV11-2 and TRBJ1-1, the complete variable domain is EAGVAQSPRYKIIEKRQSVAFWCNPISGHATLYWYQQILGQGPKLLIQFQNNGVVDDSQLPKDRFSAERLKGVDSTLKIQPAKLEDSAVYLCASRKRRGGGVNTEAFFGQGTRLTVV.

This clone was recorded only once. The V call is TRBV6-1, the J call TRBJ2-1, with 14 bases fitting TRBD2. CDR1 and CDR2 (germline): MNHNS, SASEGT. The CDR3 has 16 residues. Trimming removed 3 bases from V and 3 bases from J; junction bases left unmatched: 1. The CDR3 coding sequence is TGTGCCAGCAGTGAGGGGACTAGCGGGGGCTACAATGAGCAGTTCTTC. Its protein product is CASSEGTSGGYNEQFF.

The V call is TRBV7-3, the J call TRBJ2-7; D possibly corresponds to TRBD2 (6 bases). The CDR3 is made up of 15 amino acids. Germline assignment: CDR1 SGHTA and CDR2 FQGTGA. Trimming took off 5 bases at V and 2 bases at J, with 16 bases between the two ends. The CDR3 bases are TGTGCCAGCAGCGGCAGACTAGTGAAAGCCTACGAGCAGTACTTC. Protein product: CASSGRLVKAYEQYF.

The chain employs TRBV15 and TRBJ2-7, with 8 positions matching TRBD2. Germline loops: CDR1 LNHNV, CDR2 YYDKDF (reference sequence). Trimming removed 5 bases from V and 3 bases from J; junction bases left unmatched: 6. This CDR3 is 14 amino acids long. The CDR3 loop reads CATSLSGGGYEQYF. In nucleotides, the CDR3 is TGTGCCACCAGCCTCTCGGGGGGGGGCTACGAGCAGTACTTC.

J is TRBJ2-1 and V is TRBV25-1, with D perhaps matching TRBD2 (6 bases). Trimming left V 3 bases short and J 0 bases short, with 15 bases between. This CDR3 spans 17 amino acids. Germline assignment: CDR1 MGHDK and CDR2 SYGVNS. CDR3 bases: TGTGCCAGCAGTGATCGACTAGACCCAATCTCCTACAATGAGCAGTTCTTC. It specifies CASSDRLDPISYNEQFF.

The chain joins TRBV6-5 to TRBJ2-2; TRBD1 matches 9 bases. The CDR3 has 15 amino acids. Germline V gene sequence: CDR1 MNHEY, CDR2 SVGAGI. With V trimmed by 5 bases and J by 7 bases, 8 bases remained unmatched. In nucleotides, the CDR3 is TGTGCCAGCAGTACCTCACAGGGGGCGTTCGGGGAGCTGTTTTTT. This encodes CASSTSQGAFGELFF.

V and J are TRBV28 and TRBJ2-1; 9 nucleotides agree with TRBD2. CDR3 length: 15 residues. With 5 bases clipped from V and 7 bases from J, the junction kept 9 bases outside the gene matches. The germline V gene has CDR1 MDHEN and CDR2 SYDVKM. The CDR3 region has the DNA TGTGCCAGCAGTAAGGAGCGGGAGGTGGGTAATGAGCAGTTCTTC. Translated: CASSKEREVGNEQFF.

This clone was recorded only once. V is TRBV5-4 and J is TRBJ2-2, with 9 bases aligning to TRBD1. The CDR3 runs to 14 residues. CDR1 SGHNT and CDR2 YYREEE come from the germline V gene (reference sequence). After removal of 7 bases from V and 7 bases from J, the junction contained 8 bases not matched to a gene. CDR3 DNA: TGTGCCAGCTCCACAGGGGGCGCAGACGGGGAGCTGTTTTTT. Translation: CASSTGGADGELFF.

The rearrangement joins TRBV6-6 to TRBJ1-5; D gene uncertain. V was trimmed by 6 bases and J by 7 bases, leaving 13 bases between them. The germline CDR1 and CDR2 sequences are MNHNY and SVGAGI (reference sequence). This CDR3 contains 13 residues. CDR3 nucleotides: TGTGCCAGCAGCCCCAGGTCTGAGCAGCCCCAGCATTTT. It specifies CASSPRSEQPQHF.

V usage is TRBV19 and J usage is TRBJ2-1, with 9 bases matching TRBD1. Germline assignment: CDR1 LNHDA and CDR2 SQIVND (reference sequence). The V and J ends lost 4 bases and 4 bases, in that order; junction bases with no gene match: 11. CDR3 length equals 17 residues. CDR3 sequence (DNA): TGTGCCAGTAGTAATCCGTCGACAGGGGGGGGGTACAATGAGCAGTTCTTC. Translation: CASSNPSTGGGYNEQFF.

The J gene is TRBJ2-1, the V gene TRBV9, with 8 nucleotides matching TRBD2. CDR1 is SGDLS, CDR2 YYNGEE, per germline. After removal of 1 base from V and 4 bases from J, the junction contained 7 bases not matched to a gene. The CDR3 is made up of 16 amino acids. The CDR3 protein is CASSVSGTRGYNEQFF. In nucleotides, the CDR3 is TGTGCCAGCAGCGTATCCGGGACTAGAGGGTACAATGAGCAGTTCTTC.

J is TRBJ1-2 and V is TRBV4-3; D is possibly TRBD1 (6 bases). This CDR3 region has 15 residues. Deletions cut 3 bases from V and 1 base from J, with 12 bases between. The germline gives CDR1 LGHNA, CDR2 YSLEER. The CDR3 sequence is CASSQGAAGNYGYTF. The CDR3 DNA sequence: TGCGCCAGCAGCCAGGGGGCCGCTGGTAACTATGGCTACACCTTC.

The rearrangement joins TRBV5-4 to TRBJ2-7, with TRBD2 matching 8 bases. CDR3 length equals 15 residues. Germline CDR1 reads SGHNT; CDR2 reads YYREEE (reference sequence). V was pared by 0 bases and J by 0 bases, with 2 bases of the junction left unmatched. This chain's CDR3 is CASSLGGRNSYEQYF. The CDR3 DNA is TGTGCCAGCAGCTTGGGCGGGAGGAACTCCTACGAGCAGTACTTC. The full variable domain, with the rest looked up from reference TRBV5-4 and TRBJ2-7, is ETGVTQSPTHLIKTRGQQVTLRCSSQSGHNTVSWYQQALGQGPQFIFQYYREEENGRGNFPPRFSGLQFPNYSSELNVNALELDDSALYLCASSLGGRNSYEQYFGPGTRLTVT.

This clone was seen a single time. This chain's CDR3 is CASSVPPLIHYQETQYF. CDR3 in DNA: TGCGCCAGCAGTGTGCCCCCTCTAATCCACTACCAAGAGACCCAGTACTTC. This chain uses TRBV10-1 with TRBJ2-5; D is uncertain. Germline V gene data show CDR1 as WNHNN and CDR2 as SYGVQD (reference sequence). Deletions cut 4 bases from V and 0 bases from J, with 18 bases between. The length of the CDR3 is 17 residues.

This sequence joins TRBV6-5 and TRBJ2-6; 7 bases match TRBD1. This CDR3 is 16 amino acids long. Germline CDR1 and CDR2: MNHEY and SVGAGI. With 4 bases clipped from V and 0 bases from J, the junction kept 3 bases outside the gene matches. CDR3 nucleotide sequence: TGTGCCAGCAGTTCTCGGACAGGCTCTGGGGCCAACGTCCTGACTTTC. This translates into CASSSRTGSGANVLTF.

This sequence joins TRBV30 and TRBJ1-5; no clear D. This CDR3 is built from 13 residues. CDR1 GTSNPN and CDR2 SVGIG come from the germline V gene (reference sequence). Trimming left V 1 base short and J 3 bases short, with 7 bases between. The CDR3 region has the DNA TGTGCCTGGAGTGAAACTATCAATCAGCCCCAGCATTTT. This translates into CAWSETINQPQHF.

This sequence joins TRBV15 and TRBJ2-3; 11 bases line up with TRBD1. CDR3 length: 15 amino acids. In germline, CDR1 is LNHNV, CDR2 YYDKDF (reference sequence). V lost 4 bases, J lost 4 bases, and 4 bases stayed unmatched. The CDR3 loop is CATSIRGQGADTQYF. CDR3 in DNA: TGTGCCACCAGCATCCGGGGACAGGGGGCAGATACGCAGTATTTT.

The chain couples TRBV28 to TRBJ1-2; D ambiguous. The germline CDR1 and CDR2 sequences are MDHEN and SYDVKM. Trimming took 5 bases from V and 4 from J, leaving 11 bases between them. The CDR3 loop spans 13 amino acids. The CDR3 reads CASSQTKLYGYTF. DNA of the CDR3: TGTGCCAGCAGTCAGACTAAGCTCTATGGCTACACCTTC.

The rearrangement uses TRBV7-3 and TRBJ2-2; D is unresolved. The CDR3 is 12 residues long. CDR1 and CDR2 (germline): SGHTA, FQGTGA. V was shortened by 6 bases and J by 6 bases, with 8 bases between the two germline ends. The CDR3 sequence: CASRREAGELFF. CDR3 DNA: TGTGCCAGCAGACGAGAGGCCGGGGAGCTGTTTTTT.